This is a list of T cell receptor beta chains from one sample in a study of blood T cell repertoires in COVID-19. The protocol was immunoSEQ multiplex PCR, while the TCRdb copy is restricted to in-frame clones and leaves out a portion. This table holds 250,000 or so clones, about nine tenths found once. The sample was PBMCs or T cells enriched from blood (not recorded which). The receptors here all came from a man in his forties who had recovered from COVID-19. Both conserved end residues are trimmed from each CDR3. The order of the fields is V gene, CDR3 protein.

>TRBV5-4
ASSLGQMNTEAF
>TRBV29-1
SVEVTGEDTQY
>TRBV2
ASSLRQGAGLDTEAF
>TRBV3-1/TRBV3-2
ASSSLNYGYT
>TRBV5-5
ASSQLPGGYT
>TRBV6-5
ASSYSRTSGSELF
>TRBV18
ASPSSVNTEAF
>TRBV15
ATSRDVPRTGKGYGYT
>TRBV5-4
ASSFRGQETQY
>TRBV12-3/TRBV12-4
ASSLGQGYGYT
>TRBV7-9
ASSSRGQETQY
>TRBV27
ASTGQGAGEQF
>TRBV9
ASSVVGSGAGGNEQF
>TRBV5-4
ASSPGGAGDQNSPLH
>TRBV10-3
AISLDRGLYGYT
>TRBV2
ASSSRQASNYGYT
>TRBV27
ASSVSIGALYGYT
>TRBV27
ASRQGNQPQH
>TRBV7-2
ASSAQGVNEQF
>TRBV18
ASSSESGGGINGYT
>TRBV3-1/TRBV3-2
ASSHPLGGQTGAGNTIY
>TRBV27
ASSFQDRGGGEKLF
>TRBV28
ASSLSQTGGVKLF
>TRBV27
ASSSNRALNEKLF
>TRBV7-7
ASSNVQGRGEKLF
>TRBV29-1
SVEGQGLLDEQY
>TRBV18
ASSPGQLNYGYT
>TRBV10-1
ASSESTGVGQPQH
>TRBV9
ASSGQGFEAF
>TRBV6-5
ASTHRDRAGELF
>TRBV13
ASSLAPGELF
>TRBV7-2
ASSLGQGNTGELF
>TRBV9
ASSADSRSNQPQH
>TRBV24-1
ATSEGGNTGELF
>TRBV10-1
ASRADRDNEQF
>TRBV6-5
ASTKGPLSAPLH
>TRBV20-1
SASPGSRPTNEKLF
>TRBV3-1/TRBV3-2
ASSQRTGNTEAF
>TRBV30
AWSGGTGSESTDTQY
>TRBV28
ASSSGGEGTEAF
>TRBV14
ASSSRGNEQF
>TRBV10-3
AISAGGLYYGYT
>TRBV29-1
SVDGGGAETQY
>TRBV27
ASSFRVRGDNSPLH
>TRBV24-1
ATSDPVYGYT
>TRBV27
ASSFRDRGLLAF
>TRBV7-9
ASSLAPGTEAF
>TRBV9
ASSVGGSGGAGANVLT
>TRBV6-4
ASSGSAGADTQY
>TRBV28
ASSLADYGYT
>TRBV6-5
ASSYDGTSGYEQY
>TRBV5-8
ASKKQGVYNEQF
>TRBV13
ASSFGSGTKTYEQY
>TRBV27
ASSLSGYSTEAF
>TRBV5-1
ASSSGLAGGDEQY
>TRBV6-6
ASRRQGRTDTQY
>TRBV28
ASSLGRLVYNEQF
>TRBV11-2
ASRRPGQGYEQY